Sequencing of this TCR beta chain was carried out in a study of T cell responses to AZD1222 COVID-19 vaccine. The study's findings and limits: As reported, nearly half of all spike-specific TCRs target variant regions that are unmutated. None of the repertoires were sampled until the peak T cell response had passed. Spike-specific TCR breadth and depth were elevated following two AZD1222 doses.

There are 14 residues in the CDR3. Trimming stripped 7 bases from V and 0 bases from J, with 9 bases between. The germline gives CDR1 ENHRY, CDR2 SYGVKD. As concerns this clone: Its antigen remains unknown.

TCRdb's table, derived via immunoSEQ multiplex PCR, lists solely in-frame clones and lacks some. The sample records about 78,000 clones, just over 90% being singletons. The TCR comes from an adult who received the AZD1222 COVID-19 vaccine. The V gene is TRBV10-3, the J gene TRBJ2-2; D remains ambiguous. Sequences were derived from peripheral blood, sampled 28 days after the second AZD1222 dose. The CDR3 reads CAITPYSNTGELFF. The DNA for the CDR3 is TGTGCCATCACTCCGTATTCGAACACCGGGGAGCTGTTTTTT.